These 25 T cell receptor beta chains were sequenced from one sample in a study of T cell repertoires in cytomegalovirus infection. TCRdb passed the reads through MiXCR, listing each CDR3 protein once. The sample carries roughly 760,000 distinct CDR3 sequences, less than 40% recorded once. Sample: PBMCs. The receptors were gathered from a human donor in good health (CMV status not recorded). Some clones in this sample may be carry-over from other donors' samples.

The CDR3 nucleotides are TGTGCCAGCAGCCCTGGGGTGGGGGTCCAGGGGAACACTGAAGCTTTCTTT. Translation: CASSPGVGVQGNTEAFF. This chain links TRBV7-9 with TRBJ1-1, with D possibly being TRBD1 (5 bases). This CDR3 contains 17 residues. V dropped 5 bases and J dropped 1 base, with 20 bases sitting between them. Germline values: CDR1 SEHNR, CDR2 FQNEAQ (reference sequence).

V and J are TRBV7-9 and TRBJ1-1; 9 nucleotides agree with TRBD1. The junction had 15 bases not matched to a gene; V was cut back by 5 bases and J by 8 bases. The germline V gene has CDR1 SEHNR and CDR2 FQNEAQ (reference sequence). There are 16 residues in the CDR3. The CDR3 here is CASSLNSPGQGGEAFF. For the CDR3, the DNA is TGTGCCAGCAGCCTAAACAGTCCGGGACAGGGAGGGGAAGCTTTCTTT.

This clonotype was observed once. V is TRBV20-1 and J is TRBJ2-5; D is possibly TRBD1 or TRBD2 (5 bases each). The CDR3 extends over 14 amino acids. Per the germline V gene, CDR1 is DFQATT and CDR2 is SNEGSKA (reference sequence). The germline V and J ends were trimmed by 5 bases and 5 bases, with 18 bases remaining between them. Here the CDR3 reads CSADERGWGETQYF. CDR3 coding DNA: TGCAGTGCTGACGAGAGGGGCTGGGGGGAGACCCAGTACTTC.

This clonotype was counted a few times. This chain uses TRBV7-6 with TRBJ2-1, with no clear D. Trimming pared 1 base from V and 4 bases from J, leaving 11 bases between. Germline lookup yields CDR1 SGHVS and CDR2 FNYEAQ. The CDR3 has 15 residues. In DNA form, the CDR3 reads TGTGCCAGCAGCTTAGAGGTTGTCCCATACAATGAGCAGTTCTTC. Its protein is CASSLEVVPYNEQFF.

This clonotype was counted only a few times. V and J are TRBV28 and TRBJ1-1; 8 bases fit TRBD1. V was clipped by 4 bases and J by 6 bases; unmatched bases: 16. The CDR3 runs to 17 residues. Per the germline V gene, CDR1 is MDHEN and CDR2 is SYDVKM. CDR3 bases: TGTGCCAGCAGTTCGCTCGGACAGGGCCCCCGTGAGGCTGAAGCTTTCTTT. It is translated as CASSSLGQGPREAEAFF.

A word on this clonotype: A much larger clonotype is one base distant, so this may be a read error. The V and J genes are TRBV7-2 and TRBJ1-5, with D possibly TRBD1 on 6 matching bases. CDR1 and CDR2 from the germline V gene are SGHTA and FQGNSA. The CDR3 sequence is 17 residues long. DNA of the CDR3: TGTGCCAGCAGCTTCACCCTTGGGGGGCTAGGTAATCATCCCCAGCATTTT. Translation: CASSFTLGGLGNHPQHF.

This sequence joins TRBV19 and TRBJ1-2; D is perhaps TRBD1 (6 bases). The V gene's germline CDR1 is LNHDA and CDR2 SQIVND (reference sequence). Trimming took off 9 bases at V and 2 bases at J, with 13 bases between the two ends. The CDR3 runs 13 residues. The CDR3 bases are TGTGCCAGCATCGGACAGCCGAACTATGGCTACACCTTC. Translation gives CASIGQPNYGYTF.

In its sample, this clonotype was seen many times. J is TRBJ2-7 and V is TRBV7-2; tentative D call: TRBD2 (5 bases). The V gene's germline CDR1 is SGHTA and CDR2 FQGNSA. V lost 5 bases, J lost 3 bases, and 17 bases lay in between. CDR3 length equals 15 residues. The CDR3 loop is CASSPDFLRNYEQYF. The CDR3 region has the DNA TGTGCCAGCAGCCCGGACTTTCTGCGGAACTACGAGCAGTACTTC.

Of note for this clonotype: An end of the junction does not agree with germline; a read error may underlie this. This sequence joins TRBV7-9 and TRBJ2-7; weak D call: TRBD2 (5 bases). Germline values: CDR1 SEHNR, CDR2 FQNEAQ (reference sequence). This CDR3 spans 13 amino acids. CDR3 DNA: TGTGCCAGAAGCTTAGCGCCGGGATACGAGCAGTACTTC. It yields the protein CARSLAPGYEQYF.

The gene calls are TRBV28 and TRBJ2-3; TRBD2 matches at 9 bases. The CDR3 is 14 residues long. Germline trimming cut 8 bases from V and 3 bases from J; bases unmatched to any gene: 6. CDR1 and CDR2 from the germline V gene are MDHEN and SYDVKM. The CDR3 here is CASGREGETDTQYF. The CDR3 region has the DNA TGTGCCAGCGGGCGGGAGGGCGAAACAGATACGCAGTATTTT.

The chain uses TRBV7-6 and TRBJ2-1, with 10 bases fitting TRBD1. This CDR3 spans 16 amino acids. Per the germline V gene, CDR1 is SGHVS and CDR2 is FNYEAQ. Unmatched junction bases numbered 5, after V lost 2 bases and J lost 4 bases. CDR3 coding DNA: TGTGCCAGCAGCTTAAGGGGACAGGGGTGGTACAATGAGCAGTTCTTC. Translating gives CASSLRGQGWYNEQFF.

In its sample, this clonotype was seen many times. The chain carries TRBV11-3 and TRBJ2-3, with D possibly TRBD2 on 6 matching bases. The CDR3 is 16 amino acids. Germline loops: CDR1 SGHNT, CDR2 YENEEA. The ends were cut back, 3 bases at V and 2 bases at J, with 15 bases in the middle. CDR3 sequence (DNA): TGTGCCAGCAGCTTCGCGGGCGGGGAAGCCACAGATACGCAGTATTTT. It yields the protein CASSFAGGEATDTQYF.

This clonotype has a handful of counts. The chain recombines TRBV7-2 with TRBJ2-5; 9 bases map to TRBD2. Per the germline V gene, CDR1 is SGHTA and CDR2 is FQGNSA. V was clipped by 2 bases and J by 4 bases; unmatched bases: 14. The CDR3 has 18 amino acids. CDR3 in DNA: TGTGCCAGCAGCTTAACCCTGAGCGGGGGGAGGGTAGGAGAGACCCAGTACTTC. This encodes CASSLTLSGGRVGETQYF.

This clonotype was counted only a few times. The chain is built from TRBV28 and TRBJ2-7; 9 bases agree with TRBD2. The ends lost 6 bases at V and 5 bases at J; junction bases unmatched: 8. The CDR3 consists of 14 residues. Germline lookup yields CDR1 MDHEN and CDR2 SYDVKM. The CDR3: CASRSRGGLHEQYF. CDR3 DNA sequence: TGTGCCAGCAGATCGCGGGGGGGCCTCCACGAGCAGTACTTC.

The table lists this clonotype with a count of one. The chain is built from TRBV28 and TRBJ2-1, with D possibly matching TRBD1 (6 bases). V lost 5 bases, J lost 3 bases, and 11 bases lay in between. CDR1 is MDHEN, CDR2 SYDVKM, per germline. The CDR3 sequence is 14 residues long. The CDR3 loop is CASSQGQFYNEQFF. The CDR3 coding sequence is TGTGCCAGCAGTCAAGGACAGTTCTACAATGAGCAGTTCTTC.

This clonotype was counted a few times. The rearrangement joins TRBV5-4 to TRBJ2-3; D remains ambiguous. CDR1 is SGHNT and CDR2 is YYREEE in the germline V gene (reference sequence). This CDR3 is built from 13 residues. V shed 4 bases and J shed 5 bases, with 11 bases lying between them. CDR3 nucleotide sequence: TGTGCCAGCAGCCCCCCCGAGGAAGATACGCAGTATTTT. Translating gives CASSPPEEDTQYF.

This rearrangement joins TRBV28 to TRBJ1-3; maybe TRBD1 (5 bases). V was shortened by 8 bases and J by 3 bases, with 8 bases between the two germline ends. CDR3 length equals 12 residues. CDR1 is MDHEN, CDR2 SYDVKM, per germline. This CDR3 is CASWDYGNTIYF. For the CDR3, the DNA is TGTGCCAGCTGGGACTATGGAAACACCATATATTTT.

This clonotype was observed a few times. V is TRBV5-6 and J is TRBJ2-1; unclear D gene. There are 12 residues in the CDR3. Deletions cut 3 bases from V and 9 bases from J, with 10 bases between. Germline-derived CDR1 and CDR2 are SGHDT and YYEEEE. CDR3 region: CASSSTAFEQFF. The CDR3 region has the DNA TGTGCCAGCAGCTCGACTGCATTTGAGCAGTTCTTC.

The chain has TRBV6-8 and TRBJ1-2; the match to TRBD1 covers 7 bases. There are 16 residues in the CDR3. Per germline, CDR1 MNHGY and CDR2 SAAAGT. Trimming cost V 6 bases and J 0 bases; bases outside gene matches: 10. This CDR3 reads CASSSARGTANYGYTF. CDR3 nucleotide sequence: TGTGCCAGCAGCTCCGCAAGGGGGACAGCTAACTATGGCTACACCTTC.

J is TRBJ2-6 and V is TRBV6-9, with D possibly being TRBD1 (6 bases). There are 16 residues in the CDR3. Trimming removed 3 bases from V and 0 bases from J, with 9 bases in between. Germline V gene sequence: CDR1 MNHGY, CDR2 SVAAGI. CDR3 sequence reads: CASSYEGGSGANVLTF. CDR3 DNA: TGTGCCAGCAGTTACGAAGGGGGCTCTGGGGCCAACGTCCTGACTTTC.

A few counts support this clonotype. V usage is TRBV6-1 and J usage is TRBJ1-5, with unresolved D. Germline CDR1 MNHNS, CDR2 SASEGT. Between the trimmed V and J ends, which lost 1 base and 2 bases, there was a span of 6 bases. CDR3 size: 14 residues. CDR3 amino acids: CASSEGKGNQPQHF. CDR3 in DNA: TGTGCCAGCAGTGAAGGCAAGGGCAATCAGCCCCAGCATTTT.

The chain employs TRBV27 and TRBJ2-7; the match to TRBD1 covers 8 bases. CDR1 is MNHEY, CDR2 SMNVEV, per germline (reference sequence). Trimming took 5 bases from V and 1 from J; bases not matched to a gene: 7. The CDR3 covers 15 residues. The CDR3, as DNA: TGTGCCAGCAGTGGAACAGGGGGAGTGTCCTACGAGCAGTACTTC. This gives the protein CASSGTGGVSYEQYF.

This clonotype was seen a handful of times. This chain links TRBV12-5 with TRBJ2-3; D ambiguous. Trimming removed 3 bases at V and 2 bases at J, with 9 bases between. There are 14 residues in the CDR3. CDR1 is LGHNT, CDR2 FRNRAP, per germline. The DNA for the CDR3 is TGTGCTAGTGGTTTAGGGCAATTCACAGATACGCAGTATTTT. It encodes CASGLGQFTDTQYF.

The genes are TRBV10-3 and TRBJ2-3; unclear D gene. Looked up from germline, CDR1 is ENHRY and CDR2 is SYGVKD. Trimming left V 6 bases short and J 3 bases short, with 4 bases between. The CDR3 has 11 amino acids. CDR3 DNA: TGTGCCATCAGGGCAACAGATACGCAGTATTTT. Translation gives CAIRATDTQYF.

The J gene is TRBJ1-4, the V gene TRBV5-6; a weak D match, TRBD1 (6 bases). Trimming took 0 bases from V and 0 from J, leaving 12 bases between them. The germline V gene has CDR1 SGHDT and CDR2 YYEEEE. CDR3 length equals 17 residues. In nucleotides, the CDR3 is TGTGCCAGCAGCTTGGTGGGGGCATTGACAACTAATGAAAAACTGTTTTTT. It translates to CASSLVGALTTNEKLFF.